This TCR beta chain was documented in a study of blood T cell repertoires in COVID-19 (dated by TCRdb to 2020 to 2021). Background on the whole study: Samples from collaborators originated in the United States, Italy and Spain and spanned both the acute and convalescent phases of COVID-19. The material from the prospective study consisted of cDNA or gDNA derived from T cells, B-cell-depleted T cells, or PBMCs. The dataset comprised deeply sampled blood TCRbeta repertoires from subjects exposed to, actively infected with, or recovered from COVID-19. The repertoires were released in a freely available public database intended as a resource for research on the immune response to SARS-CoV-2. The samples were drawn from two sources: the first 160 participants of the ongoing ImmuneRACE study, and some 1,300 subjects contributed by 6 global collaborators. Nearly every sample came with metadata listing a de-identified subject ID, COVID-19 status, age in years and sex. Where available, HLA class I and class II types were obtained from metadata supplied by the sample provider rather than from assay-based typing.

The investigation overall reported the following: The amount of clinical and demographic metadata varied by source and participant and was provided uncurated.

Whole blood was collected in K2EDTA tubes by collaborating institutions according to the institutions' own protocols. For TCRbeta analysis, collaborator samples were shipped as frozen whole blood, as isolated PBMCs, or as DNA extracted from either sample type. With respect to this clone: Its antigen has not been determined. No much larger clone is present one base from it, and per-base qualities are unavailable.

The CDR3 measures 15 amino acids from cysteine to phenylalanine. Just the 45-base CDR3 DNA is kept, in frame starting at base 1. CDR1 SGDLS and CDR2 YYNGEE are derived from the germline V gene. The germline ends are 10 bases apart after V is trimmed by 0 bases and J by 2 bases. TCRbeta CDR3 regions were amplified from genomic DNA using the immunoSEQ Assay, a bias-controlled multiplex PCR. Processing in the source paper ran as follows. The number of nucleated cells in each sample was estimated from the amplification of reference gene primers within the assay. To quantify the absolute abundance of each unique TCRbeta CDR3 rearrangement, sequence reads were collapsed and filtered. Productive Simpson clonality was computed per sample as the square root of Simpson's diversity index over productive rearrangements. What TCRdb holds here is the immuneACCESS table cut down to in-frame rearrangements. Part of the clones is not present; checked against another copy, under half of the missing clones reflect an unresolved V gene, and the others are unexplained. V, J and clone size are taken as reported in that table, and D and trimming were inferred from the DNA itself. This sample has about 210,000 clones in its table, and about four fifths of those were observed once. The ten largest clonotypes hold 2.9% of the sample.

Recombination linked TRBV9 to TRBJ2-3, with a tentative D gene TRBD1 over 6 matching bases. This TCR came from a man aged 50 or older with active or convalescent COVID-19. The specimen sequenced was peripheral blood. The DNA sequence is TGTGCCAGCAGCGTAGGGGGACACCTCACAGATACGCAGTATTTT. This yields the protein CASSVGGHLTDTQYF.